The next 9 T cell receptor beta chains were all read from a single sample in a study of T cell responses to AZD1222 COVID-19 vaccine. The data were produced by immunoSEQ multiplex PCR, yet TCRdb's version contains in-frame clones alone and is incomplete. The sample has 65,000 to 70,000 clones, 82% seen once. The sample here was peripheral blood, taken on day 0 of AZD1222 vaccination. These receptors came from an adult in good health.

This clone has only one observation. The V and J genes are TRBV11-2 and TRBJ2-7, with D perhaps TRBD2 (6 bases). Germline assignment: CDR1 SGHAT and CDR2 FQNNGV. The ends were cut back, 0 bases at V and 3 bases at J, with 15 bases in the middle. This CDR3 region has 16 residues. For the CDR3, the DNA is TGTGCCAGCAGCTTAGAACGGGGTGGGGACTTCTACGAGCAGTACTTC. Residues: CASSLERGGDFYEQYF.

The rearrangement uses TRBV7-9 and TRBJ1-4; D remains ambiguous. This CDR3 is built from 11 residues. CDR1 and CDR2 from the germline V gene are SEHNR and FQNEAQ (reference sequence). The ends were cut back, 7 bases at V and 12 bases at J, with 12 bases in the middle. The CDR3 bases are TGTGCCAGCACCGACGGTCGTCAACTGTTTTTT. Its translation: CASTDGRQLFF.

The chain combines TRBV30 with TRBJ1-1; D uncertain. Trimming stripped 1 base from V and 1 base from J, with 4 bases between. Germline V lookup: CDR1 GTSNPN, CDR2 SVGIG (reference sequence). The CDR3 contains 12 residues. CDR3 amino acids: CAWSDGNTEAFF. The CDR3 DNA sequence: TGTGCCTGGAGTGATGGGAACACTGAAGCTTTCTTT.

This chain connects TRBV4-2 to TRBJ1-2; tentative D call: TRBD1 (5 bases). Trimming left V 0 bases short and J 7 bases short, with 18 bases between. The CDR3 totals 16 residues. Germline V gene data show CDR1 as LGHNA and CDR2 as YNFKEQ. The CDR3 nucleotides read TGTGCCAGCAGCCAAGAGGTCCGACAGCTCAAGGGTGGCTACACCTTC. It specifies CASSQEVRQLKGGYTF.

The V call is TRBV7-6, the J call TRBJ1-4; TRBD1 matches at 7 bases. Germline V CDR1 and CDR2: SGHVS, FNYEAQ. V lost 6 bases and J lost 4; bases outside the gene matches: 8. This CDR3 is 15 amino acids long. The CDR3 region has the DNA TGTGCCAGCAGAACTACAGGGGCCCGTAATGAAAAACTGTTTTTT. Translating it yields CASRTTGARNEKLFF.

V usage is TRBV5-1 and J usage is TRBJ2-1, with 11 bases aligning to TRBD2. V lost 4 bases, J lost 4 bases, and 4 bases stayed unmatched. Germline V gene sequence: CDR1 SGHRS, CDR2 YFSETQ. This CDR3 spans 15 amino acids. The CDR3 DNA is TGCGCCAGCAGCCACACTAGCGGGGGTTACAATGAGCAGTTCTTC. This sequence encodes CASSHTSGGYNEQFF.

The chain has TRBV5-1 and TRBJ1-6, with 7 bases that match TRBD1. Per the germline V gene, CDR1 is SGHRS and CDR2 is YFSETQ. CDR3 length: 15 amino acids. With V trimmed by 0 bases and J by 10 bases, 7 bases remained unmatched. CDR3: CASSLEEGARSPLHF. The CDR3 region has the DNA TGCGCCAGCAGCTTGGAAGAGGGGGCAAGGTCACCCCTCCACTTT.

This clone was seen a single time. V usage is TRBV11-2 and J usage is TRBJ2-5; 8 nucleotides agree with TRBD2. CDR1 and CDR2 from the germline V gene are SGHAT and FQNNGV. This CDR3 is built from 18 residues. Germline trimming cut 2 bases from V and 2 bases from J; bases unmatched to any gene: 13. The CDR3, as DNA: TGTGCCAGCAGCTTAAGAAGCGGGGGCTGGGGGGGACAAGAGACCCAGTACTTC. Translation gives CASSLRSGGWGGQETQYF.

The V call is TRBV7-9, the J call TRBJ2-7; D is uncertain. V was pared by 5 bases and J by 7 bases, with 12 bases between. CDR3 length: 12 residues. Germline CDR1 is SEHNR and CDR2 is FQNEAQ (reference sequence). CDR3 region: CASSRERREQYF. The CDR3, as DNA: TGTGCCAGCAGCCGAGAACGGAGAGAGCAGTACTTC. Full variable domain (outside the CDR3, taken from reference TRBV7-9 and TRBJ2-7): DTGVSQNPRHKITKRGQNVTFRCDPISEHNRLYWYRQTLGQGPEFLTYFQNEAQLEKSRLLSDRFSAERPKGSFSTLEIQRTEQGDSAMYLCASSRERREQYFGPGTRLTVT.